Presented here are 24 T cell receptor beta chains from one specimen sequenced in a study of blood T cell repertoires in COVID-19 (TCRdb year 2020). Receptor libraries were prepared by the immunoSEQ multiplex PCR assay. The clones in this table, taken by TCRdb from immuneACCESS, are in-frame only. Not every clone is retained; where verified, under half of the shortfall comes from an unresolved V gene, and the cause of the rest is unknown. The sample includes some 270,000 clones, with more than 80% observed a single time. Approximately 4% of the sample comes from the top ten. Sample: PBMCs or T cells enriched from blood (not recorded which). These receptors were obtained from a woman aged 30 to 39 with acute COVID-19.

In its sample, this clone was seen once. CDR3 protein: CASSHPGLAGDRGELFF. The CDR3 DNA reads as TGTGCCAGCAGCCACCCGGGACTAGCGGGAGATCGTGGGGAGCTGTTTTTT. V and J are TRBV7-9 and TRBJ2-2, with TRBD2 matching over 14 bases. The CDR3 is 17 residues long. Germline trimming cut 5 bases from V and 8 bases from J; bases unmatched to any gene: 10. The V gene's germline CDR1 is SEHNR and CDR2 FQNEAQ (reference sequence).

The V call is TRBV11-2, the J call TRBJ2-7; D unresolved. CDR1 is SGHAT, CDR2 FQNNGV, per germline. V lost 2 bases to trimming and J lost 1 base, with 9 bases between them. The CDR3 spans 14 residues. CDR3 in DNA: TGTGCCAGCAGCTTAAGTCACGGTTCCTACGAGCAGTACTTC. It specifies CASSLSHGSYEQYF.

The J gene is TRBJ1-4, the V gene TRBV5-8, with 9 bases matching TRBD1. J lost 7 bases, V lost 3 bases, and 10 bases had no gene match. The CDR3 consists of 16 residues. From germline, CDR1 is SGHTS and CDR2 YDEGEE. For the CDR3, the DNA is TGTGCCAGCAGCTCACCGGGACAGGGAAGAATTGAAAAACTGTTTTTT. This encodes CASSSPGQGRIEKLFF.

In this sample, this clone turned up many times. This chain connects TRBV18 to TRBJ2-1; 12 bases line up with TRBD2. Germline-derived CDR1 and CDR2 are KGHSH and LQKENI. The CDR3 runs 19 residues. The trim removed 4 bases at V and 0 bases at J, leaving 10 bases unmatched. Here the CDR3 DNA reads TGTGCCAGCTCACGGCCGGTCACTAGCGGGAGGAGCTCCTACAATGAGCAGTTCTTC. Encoded protein: CASSRPVTSGRSSYNEQFF. Full variable domain (outside the CDR3, taken from reference TRBV18 and TRBJ2-1): NAGVMQNPRHLVRRRGQEARLRCSPMKGHSHVYWYRQLPEEGLKFMVYLQKENIIDESGMPKERFSAEFPKEGPSILRIQQVVRGDSAAYFCASSRPVTSGRSSYNEQFFGPGTRLTVL.

This clone was observed a single time. This chain joins TRBV11-2 and TRBJ2-5; tentatively, D is TRBD1 (7 bases). The CDR3 loop spans 17 amino acids. CDR1 is SGHAT, CDR2 FQNNGV, per germline. V was pared by 1 base and J by 2 bases, with 17 bases between. CDR3 coding DNA: TGTGCCAGCAGCTTAGTGTTTGTGGCGGGACAGCAAGAGACCCAGTACTTC. It encodes CASSLVFVAGQQETQYF.

This clone was recorded once. This sequence joins TRBV19 and TRBJ1-5; TRBD1 matches 7 bases. The germline gives CDR1 LNHDA, CDR2 SQIVND (reference sequence). The CDR3 runs 16 residues. J lost 0 bases, V lost 6 bases, and 8 bases had no gene match. The CDR3 sequence is CASREQGRNSNQPQHF. The DNA of the CDR3 is TGTGCCAGTAGGGAACAGGGGCGGAATAGCAATCAGCCCCAGCATTTT.

The chain combines TRBV10-3 with TRBJ2-2; TRBD1 is a possible D gene (6 bases). Looked up from germline, CDR1 is ENHRY and CDR2 is SYGVKD. The germline V and J ends were trimmed by 4 bases and 1 base, with 16 bases remaining between them. The CDR3 runs 17 residues. The CDR3 spells CAISASSVTGNTGELFF. DNA of the CDR3: TGTGCCATCAGTGCGTCGTCTGTGACAGGGAACACCGGGGAGCTGTTTTTT.

This chain uses TRBV19 with TRBJ1-5; 7 nucleotides line up with TRBD1. The CDR3 sequence is 14 residues long. Unmatched junction bases numbered 10, after V lost 6 bases and J lost 8 bases. Germline CDR1 LNHDA, CDR2 SQIVND (reference sequence). CDR3 protein: CASREDRVGEPQHF. The DNA for the CDR3 is TGTGCCAGTAGAGAAGACAGGGTTGGGGAGCCCCAGCATTTT.

The rearrangement links TRBV5-1 to TRBJ1-1; no clear D. Trimming stripped 4 bases from V and 1 base from J, with 11 bases between. This CDR3 is 14 amino acids long. Germline loops: CDR1 SGHRS, CDR2 YFSETQ. The CDR3 loop reads CASSPMGGNTEAFF. In nucleotides, the CDR3 is TGCGCCAGCAGCCCTATGGGAGGGAACACTGAAGCTTTCTTT.

The chain has TRBV5-5 and TRBJ1-5; D is unclear. The CDR3 has 14 residues. Germline values: CDR1 SGHKS, CDR2 YYEKEE (reference sequence). Trimming shortened V by 3 bases and J by 7 bases, and 14 bases separated the two germline ends. The DNA for the CDR3 is TGTGCCAGCAGCTCCGGAGGCTTAGGGCAGCCCCAGCATTTT. It specifies CASSSGGLGQPQHF. Full variable domain (missing parts from reference TRBV5-5 and TRBJ1-5): DAGVTQSPTHLIKTRGQQVTLRCSPISGHKSVSWYQQVLGQGPQFIFQYYEKEERGRGNFPDRFSARQFPNYSSELNVNALLLGDSALYLCASSSGGLGQPQHFGDGTRLSIL.

V is TRBV30 and J is TRBJ2-3, with D perhaps TRBD2 (5 bases). Germline V CDR1 and CDR2: GTSNPN, SVGIG (reference sequence). Trimming took off 1 base at V and 6 bases at J, with 11 bases between the two ends. The CDR3 covers 13 residues. The CDR3 protein is CAWSDLAGDTQYF. The CDR3 bases are TGTGCCTGGAGTGACCTAGCTGGGGATACGCAGTATTTT.

The chain combines TRBV5-4 with TRBJ2-7; 9 nucleotides line up with TRBD1. Germline V gene sequence: CDR1 SGHNT, CDR2 YYREEE (reference sequence). J lost 5 bases, V lost 4 bases, and 7 bases had no gene match. This CDR3 contains 14 residues. The CDR3 nucleotides are TGTGCCAGCAGCAAGACACAGGGGGCCCACGAGCAGTACTTC. It encodes CASSKTQGAHEQYF.

The sample holds one count of this clone. V usage is TRBV7-9 and J usage is TRBJ2-5; 7 bases agree with TRBD1. The CDR3 has 13 residues. V gave up 5 bases and J gave up 1 base; unmatched junction bases: 1. Germline V gene data show CDR1 as SEHNR and CDR2 as FQNEAQ (reference sequence). The CDR3 nucleotides read TGTGCCAGCAGCCCAGGGGGCCAAGAGACCCAGTACTTC. Amino acids: CASSPGGQETQYF.

The chain is built from TRBV6-6 and TRBJ2-3, with D perhaps matching TRBD2 (5 bases). Germline V CDR1 and CDR2: MNHNY, SVGAGI (reference sequence). The V gene lost 4 bases and the J gene lost 4 bases, with 12 bases spanning the gap. This CDR3 is built from 14 residues. CDR3 loop: CASSSYEGADTQYF. CDR3 DNA sequence: TGTGCCAGCAGTTCCTACGAGGGTGCAGATACGCAGTATTTT.

This chain links TRBV5-1 with TRBJ2-7, with D perhaps matching TRBD1 (5 bases). V lost 6 bases to trimming and J lost 2 bases, with 9 bases between them. The CDR3 has 12 residues. The germline V gene encodes CDR1 SGHRS and CDR2 YFSETQ. The CDR3 is CASTDRAYEQYF. CDR3 nucleotide sequence: TGCGCCAGCACCGACAGAGCCTACGAGCAGTACTTC.

This clone is a singleton in its sample. The rearrangement joins TRBV7-3 to TRBJ2-1; 11 bases match TRBD2. The CDR3 runs to 16 residues. The junction had 4 bases not matched to a gene; V was cut back by 3 bases and J by 3 bases. The germline CDR1 and CDR2 sequences are SGHTA and FQGTGA. This CDR3 is CASSFGTSGNYNEQFF. The CDR3 bases are TGTGCCAGCAGCTTTGGGACTAGCGGCAACTACAATGAGCAGTTCTTC. Full variable domain (rest looked up from reference TRBV7-3 and TRBJ2-1): GAGVSQTPSNKVTEKGKYVELRCDPISGHTALYWYRQSLGQGPEFLIYFQGTGAADDSGLPNDRFFAVRPEGSVSTLKIQRTERGDSAVYLCASSFGTSGNYNEQFFGPGTRLTVL.

J is TRBJ2-7 and V is TRBV19, with 9 bases fitting TRBD1. Trimming at V came to 3 bases and at J to 1 base, leaving 4 bases not matched to a gene. Germline loops: CDR1 LNHDA, CDR2 SQIVND (reference sequence). CDR3 size: 15 residues. CDR3 in DNA: TGTGCCAGTAGTATTGGACAGGGGTCATCCTACGAGCAGTACTTC. Residues: CASSIGQGSSYEQYF.

The chain combines TRBV19 with TRBJ2-7; 14 bases are a match to TRBD2. The CDR3 length is 16 residues. Germline V CDR1 and CDR2: LNHDA, SQIVND (reference sequence). After removal of 4 bases from V and 3 bases from J, the junction contained 5 bases not matched to a gene. The CDR3 loop is CASSTGTSGSFYEQYF. CDR3 bases: TGTGCCAGTAGTACAGGGACTAGCGGGAGCTTCTACGAGCAGTACTTC.

The V gene is TRBV14, the J gene TRBJ1-2; 8 positions agree with TRBD1. The CDR3 is 13 residues long. Germline V gives CDR1 SGHDN, CDR2 FVKESK. V lost 6 bases and J lost 6; bases outside the gene matches: 6. The CDR3, as DNA: TGTGCCAGCAGTCGGTCAGGGGGCGATGGCTACACCTTC. Translated: CASSRSGGDGYTF.

This sequence joins TRBV12-3 or TRBV12-4 and TRBJ1-2; TRBD1 aligns across 9 bases. This CDR3 spans 13 amino acids. V trimming: 6 bases; J trimming: 8 bases; junction bases outside the gene matches: 7. The CDR3 loop reads CASSLQGARGYTF. The CDR3 DNA reads TGTGCCAGCAGCCTACAGGGGGCGCGGGGCTACACCTTC.

The chain recombines TRBV27 with TRBJ1-6, with 7 bases fitting TRBD1. V was pared by 3 bases and J by 8 bases, with 10 bases of the junction left unmatched. The CDR3 is 16 amino acids. Germline lookup yields CDR1 MNHEY and CDR2 SMNVEV (reference sequence). This chain's CDR3 is CASSFLRQGMDSPLHF. CDR3 DNA sequence: TGTGCCAGCAGTTTCCTGCGACAGGGTATGGATTCACCCCTCCACTTT.

V is TRBV29-1 and J is TRBJ1-1; 7 bases map to TRBD1. This CDR3 contains 13 residues. Losses at the gene ends were 7 bases for V and 4 bases for J; bases not matched to a gene: 9. Germline V gives CDR1 SQVTM, CDR2 ANQGSEA. CDR3 protein: CSARAPGGTEAFF. The CDR3 DNA reads as TGCAGCGCCCGAGCGCCAGGGGGCACTGAAGCTTTCTTT.

V usage is TRBV4-2 and J usage is TRBJ2-7, with TRBD2 as a possible D gene (6 bases). CDR3 length: 14 residues. Germline V lookup: CDR1 LGHNA, CDR2 YNFKEQ. V shed 0 bases and J shed 3 bases, with 9 bases lying between them. Here the CDR3 DNA reads TGTGCCAGCAGCCAAGAGGTAGCGGACTACGAGCAGTACTTC. This gives the protein CASSQEVADYEQYF.

V is TRBV5-1 and J is TRBJ2-1; 9 bases are a match to TRBD2. The V and J ends lost 2 bases and 2 bases, in that order; junction bases with no gene match: 2. There are 15 residues in the CDR3. From germline, CDR1 is SGHRS and CDR2 YFSETQ. This chain's CDR3 is CASSFSGSAYNEQFF. In DNA form, the CDR3 reads TGCGCCAGCAGCTTTAGCGGGAGTGCCTACAATGAGCAGTTCTTC.